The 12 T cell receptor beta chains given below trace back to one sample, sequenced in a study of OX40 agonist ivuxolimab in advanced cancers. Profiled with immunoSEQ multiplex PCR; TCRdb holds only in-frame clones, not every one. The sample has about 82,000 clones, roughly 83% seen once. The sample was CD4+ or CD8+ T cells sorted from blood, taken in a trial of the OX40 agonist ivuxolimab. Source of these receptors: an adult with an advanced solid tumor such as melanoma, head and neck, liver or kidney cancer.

CDR3 bases: TGTGCCAGCAGTCCCTCACTGGGTAGGAATTCACCCCTCCACTTT. This translates into CASSPSLGRNSPLHF. J is TRBJ1-6 and V is TRBV6-5; no firm D call. From germline, CDR1 is MNHEY and CDR2 SVGAGI. V was clipped by 5 bases and J by 7 bases, with 15 bases between them. The CDR3 loop spans 15 amino acids.

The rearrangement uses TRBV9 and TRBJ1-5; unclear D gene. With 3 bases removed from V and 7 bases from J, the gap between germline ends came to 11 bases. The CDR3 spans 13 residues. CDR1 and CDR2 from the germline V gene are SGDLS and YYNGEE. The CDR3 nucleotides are TGTGCCAGCAGCGCCCACGCGGGGCAGCCCCAGCATTTT. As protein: CASSAHAGQPQHF.

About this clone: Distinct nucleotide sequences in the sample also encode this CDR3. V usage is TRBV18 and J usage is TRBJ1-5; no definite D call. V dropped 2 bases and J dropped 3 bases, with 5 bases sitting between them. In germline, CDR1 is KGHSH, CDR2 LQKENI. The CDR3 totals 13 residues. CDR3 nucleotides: TGTGCCAGCTCACCAATGGCCAATCAGCCCCAGCATTTT. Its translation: CASSPMANQPQHF.

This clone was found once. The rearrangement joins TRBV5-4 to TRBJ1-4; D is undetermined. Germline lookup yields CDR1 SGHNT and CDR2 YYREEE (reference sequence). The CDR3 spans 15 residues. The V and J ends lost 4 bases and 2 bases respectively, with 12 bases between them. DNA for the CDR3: TGTGCCAGCAGCCAAAGTACACTGACTAATGAAAAACTGTTTTTT. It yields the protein CASSQSTLTNEKLFF.

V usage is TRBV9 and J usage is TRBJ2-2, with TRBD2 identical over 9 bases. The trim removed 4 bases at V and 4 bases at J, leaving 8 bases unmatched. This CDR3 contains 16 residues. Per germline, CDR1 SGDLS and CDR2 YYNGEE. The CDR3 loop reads CASSPRDSGGTGELFF. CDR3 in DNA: TGTGCCAGCAGCCCCCGAGATAGCGGGGGCACCGGGGAGCTGTTTTTT.

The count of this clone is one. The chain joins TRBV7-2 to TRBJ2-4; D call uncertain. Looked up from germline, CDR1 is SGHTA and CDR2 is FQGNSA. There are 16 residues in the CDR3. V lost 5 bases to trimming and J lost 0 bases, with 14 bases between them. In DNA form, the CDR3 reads TGTGCCAGCAGCGCCCCGCGAGGTTTAGCCAAAAACATTCAGTACTTC. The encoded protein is CASSAPRGLAKNIQYF.

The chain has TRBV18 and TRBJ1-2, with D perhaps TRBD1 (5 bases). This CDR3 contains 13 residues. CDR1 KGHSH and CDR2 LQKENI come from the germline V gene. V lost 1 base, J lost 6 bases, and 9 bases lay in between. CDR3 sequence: CASSPLRGDGYTF. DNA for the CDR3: TGTGCCAGCTCACCACTAAGGGGAGATGGCTACACCTTC.

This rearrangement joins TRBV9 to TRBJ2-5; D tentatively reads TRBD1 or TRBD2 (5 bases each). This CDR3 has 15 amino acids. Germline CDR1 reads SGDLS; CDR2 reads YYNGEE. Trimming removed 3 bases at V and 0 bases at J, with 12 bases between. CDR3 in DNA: TGTGCCAGCAGCGGTGGTTGGGGGTACCAAGAGACCCAGTACTTC. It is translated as CASSGGWGYQETQYF.

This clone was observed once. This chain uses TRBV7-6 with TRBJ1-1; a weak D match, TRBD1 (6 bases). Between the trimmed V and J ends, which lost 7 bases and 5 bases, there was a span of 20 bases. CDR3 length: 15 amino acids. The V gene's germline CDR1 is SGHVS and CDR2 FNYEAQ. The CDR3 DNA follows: TGTGCCAGCACCAACCCGACAGGTCGTGAGACTGAAGCTTTCTTT. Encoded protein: CASTNPTGRETEAFF.

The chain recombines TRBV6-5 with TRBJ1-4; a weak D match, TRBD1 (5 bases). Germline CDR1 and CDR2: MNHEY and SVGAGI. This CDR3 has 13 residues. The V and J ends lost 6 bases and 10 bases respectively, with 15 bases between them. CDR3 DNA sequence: TGTGCCAGCAGACCGGGGGATCTTGTAAAACTGTTTTTT. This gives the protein CASRPGDLVKLFF.

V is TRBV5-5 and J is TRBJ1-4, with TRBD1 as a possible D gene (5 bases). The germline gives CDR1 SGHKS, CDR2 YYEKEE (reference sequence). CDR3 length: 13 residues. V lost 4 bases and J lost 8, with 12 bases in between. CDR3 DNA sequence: TGTGCCAGCAGCCCTTGGGACTTCGAAAAACTGTTTTTT. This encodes CASSPWDFEKLFF.

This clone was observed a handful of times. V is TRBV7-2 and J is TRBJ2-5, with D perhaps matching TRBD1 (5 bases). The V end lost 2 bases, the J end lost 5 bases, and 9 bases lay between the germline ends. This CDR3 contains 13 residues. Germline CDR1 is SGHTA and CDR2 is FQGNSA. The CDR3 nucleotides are TGTGCCAGCAGCTTACAGGGTTGGGAGACCCAGTACTTC. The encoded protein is CASSLQGWETQYF.